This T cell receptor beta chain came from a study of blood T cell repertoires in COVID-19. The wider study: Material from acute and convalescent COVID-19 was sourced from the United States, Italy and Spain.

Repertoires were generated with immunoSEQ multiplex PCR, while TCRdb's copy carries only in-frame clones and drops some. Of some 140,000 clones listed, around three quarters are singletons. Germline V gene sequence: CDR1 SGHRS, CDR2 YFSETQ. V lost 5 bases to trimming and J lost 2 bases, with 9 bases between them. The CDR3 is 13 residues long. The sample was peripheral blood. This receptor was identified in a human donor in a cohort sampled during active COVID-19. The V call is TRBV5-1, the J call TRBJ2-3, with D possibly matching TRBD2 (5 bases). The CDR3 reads CASRLDFTDTQYF. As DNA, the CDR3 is TGCGCCAGCAGACTAGACTTCACAGATACGCAGTATTTT.